This T cell receptor beta chain was recorded in a study of molecular identifiers for immune sequencing clone quantification. Across the whole study: Across replicate runs, RNA obtained from around 20,000 or 100,000 naive CD8 cells was divided into five, with four undergoing sequencing.

This clonotype was seen more than once but under ten times. The germline gives CDR1 DFQATT, CDR2 SNEGSKA (reference sequence). The CDR3 totals 11 residues. Germline trimming cut 5 bases from V and 6 bases from J; bases unmatched to any gene: 0. TCRdb reprocessed the PCR reads with MiXCR, giving one entry per CDR3 protein. The top ten hold 0.74% of the sample, which has a few hundred thousand distinct CDR3 sequences, over 20% seen once. The TCR sequence derives from a human donor in good health. Some libraries in this study had Jurkat cell RNA spiked in. The sequenced sample was naive CD8+ T cells from blood, with Jurkat cell RNA spiked in. Documented subset: FACS-sorted CD8+CD4-CCR7+CD45RA+ naive T cells. This chain joins TRBV20-1 and TRBJ2-4; 8 bases align to TRBD1. CDR3 sequence: CSADRGNIQYF. The CDR3, as DNA: TGCAGTGCTGACAGGGGAAACATTCAGTACTTC.